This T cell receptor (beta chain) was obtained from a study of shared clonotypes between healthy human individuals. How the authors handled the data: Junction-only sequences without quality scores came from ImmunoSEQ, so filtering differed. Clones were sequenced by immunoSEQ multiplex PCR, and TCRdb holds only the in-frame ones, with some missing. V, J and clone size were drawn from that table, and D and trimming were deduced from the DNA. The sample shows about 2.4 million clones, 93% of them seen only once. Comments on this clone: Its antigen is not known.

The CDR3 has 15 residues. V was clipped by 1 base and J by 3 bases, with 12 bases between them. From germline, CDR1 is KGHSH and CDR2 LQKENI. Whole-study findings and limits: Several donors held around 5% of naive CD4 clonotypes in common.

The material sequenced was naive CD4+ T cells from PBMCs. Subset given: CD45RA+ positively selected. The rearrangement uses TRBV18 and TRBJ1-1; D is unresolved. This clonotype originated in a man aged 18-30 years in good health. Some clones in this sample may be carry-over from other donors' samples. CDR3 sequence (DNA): TGTGCCAGCTCACCACGTGACCCCTCTGACACTGAAGCTTTCTTT. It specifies CASSPRDPSDTEAFF.